The 10 T cell receptor beta chains below come from one sample, sequenced in a study of blood T cell repertoires in COVID-19. Sequencing was performed with immunoSEQ multiplex PCR; in TCRdb, only in-frame clones are kept and a portion is missing. The repertoire holds about 320,000 clones, with about 89% as singletons. The sequenced sample was PBMCs or T cells enriched from blood (not recorded which). These receptors were obtained from a man aged 60-69 years who had recovered from COVID-19.

The gene calls are TRBV7-2 and TRBJ2-2; no clear D gene. Germline CDR1 reads SGHTA; CDR2 reads FQGNSA. Trimming took off 1 base at V and 2 bases at J, with 8 bases between the two ends. This CDR3 spans 15 amino acids. The CDR3 here is CASSLGTPNTGELFF. The CDR3 DNA reads as TGTGCCAGCAGCTTAGGCACACCTAACACCGGGGAGCTGTTTTTT. The variable domain in full, completed from reference TRBV7-2 and TRBJ2-2, reads GAGVSQSPSNKVTEKGKDVELRCDPISGHTALYWYRQSLGQGLEFLIYFQGNSAPDKSGLPSDRFSAERTGGSVSTLTIQRTQQEDSAVYLCASSLGTPNTGELFFGEGSRLTVL.

The chain has TRBV5-5 and TRBJ2-2; a weak D match, TRBD1 (6 bases). Deletions cut 2 bases from V and 3 bases from J, with 11 bases between. Germline V gene lookup returns CDR1 SGHKS and CDR2 YYEKEE (reference sequence). The CDR3 is made up of 15 amino acids. The CDR3 protein is CASSFGDKDTGELFF. DNA of the CDR3: TGTGCCAGCAGCTTCGGGGACAAGGACACCGGGGAGCTGTTTTTT. The full variable domain, completed using reference TRBV5-5 and TRBJ2-2, is DAGVTQSPTHLIKTRGQQVTLRCSPISGHKSVSWYQQVLGQGPQFIFQYYEKEERGRGNFPDRFSARQFPNYSSELNVNALLLGDSALYLCASSFGDKDTGELFFGEGSRLTVL.

This clone appeared once. The V and J genes are TRBV28 and TRBJ1-1, with D perhaps TRBD1 (5 bases). The CDR3 has 14 residues. Germline V CDR1 and CDR2: MDHEN, SYDVKM. Trimming left V 2 bases short and J 5 bases short, with 12 bases between. CDR3 in amino acids: CASSLGRVGTEAFF. The CDR3 nucleotides are TGTGCCAGCAGTTTAGGCAGGGTCGGAACTGAAGCTTTCTTT.

With respect to this clone: Other DNA sequences from this sample encode an identical CDR3 as well. The chain recombines TRBV18 with TRBJ2-3, with no clear D. Germline V gene data show CDR1 as KGHSH and CDR2 as LQKENI. This CDR3 is 12 amino acids long. Trimming cost V 6 bases and J 2 bases, with 6 bases left between them. The CDR3 is CASSPYTDTQYF. The CDR3 region has the DNA TGTGCCAGCTCGCCCTACACAGATACGCAGTATTTT.

DNA for the CDR3: TGTGCCAGCAGTTACGGCGGGAGGGGGTACAATGAGCAGTTCTTC. It is translated as CASSYGGRGYNEQFF. The V call is TRBV6-5, the J call TRBJ2-1, with 9 bases aligning to TRBD2. Germline V gene lookup returns CDR1 MNHEY and CDR2 SVGAGI. The length of the CDR3 is 15 residues. Losses at the gene ends were 2 bases for V and 4 bases for J; bases not matched to a gene: 3.

V gene TRBV5-4 combines with J gene TRBJ1-2; D might be TRBD1 (5 bases). V shed 4 bases and J shed 5 bases, with 18 bases lying between them. Germline V gene data show CDR1 as SGHNT and CDR2 as YYREEE (reference sequence). The CDR3 is made up of 15 amino acids. The CDR3 region has the DNA TGTGCCAGCAGCCCGATCCTAGACAGAAATTATGGCTACACCTTC. As protein: CASSPILDRNYGYTF. Complete variable domain (other parts from reference TRBV5-4 and TRBJ1-2): ETGVTQSPTHLIKTRGQQVTLRCSSQSGHNTVSWYQQALGQGPQFIFQYYREEENGRGNFPPRFSGLQFPNYSSELNVNALELDDSALYLCASSPILDRNYGYTFGSGTRLTVV.

The chain uses TRBV5-1 and TRBJ2-7; D is perhaps TRBD1 (5 bases). V was clipped by 0 bases and J by 2 bases, with 12 bases between them. This CDR3 comprises 15 residues. Germline CDR1 and CDR2: SGHRS and YFSETQ. CDR3 amino acids: CASSLEPGPTYEQYF. The CDR3 DNA reads TGCGCCAGCAGCTTGGAGCCAGGGCCAACCTACGAGCAGTACTTC.

The genes are TRBV5-1 and TRBJ2-1, with TRBD1 matching over 7 bases. This CDR3 comprises 16 residues. Germline CDR1 and CDR2: SGHRS and YFSETQ. With V trimmed by 4 bases and J by 2 bases, 9 bases remained unmatched. The DNA for the CDR3 is TGCGCCAGCAGCCTAAGGGGACAGCCAACCTACAATGAGCAGTTCTTC. Protein sequence: CASSLRGQPTYNEQFF.

The J gene is TRBJ2-2, the V gene TRBV7-3; no clear D gene. Germline V gene data show CDR1 as SGHTA and CDR2 as FQGTGA. The CDR3 loop spans 14 amino acids. V was trimmed by 2 bases and J by 5 bases, leaving 9 bases between them. CDR3 residues: CASSLAAQTGELFF. CDR3 bases: TGTGCCAGCAGCTTAGCGGCACAAACCGGGGAGCTGTTTTTT.

This chain connects TRBV18 to TRBJ1-2; 9 nucleotides match TRBD1. V lost 3 bases, J lost 6 bases, and 20 bases stayed unmatched. The V gene's germline CDR1 is KGHSH and CDR2 LQKENI. The CDR3 loop spans 19 amino acids. CDR3 amino acids: CASSPNVLPAGTGLDGYTF. CDR3 DNA: TGTGCCAGCTCACCCAATGTCCTACCCGCCGGGACAGGGCTTGATGGCTACACCTTC.